Shown below are 25 T cell receptor beta chains from a single sample sequenced in a study of control samples from healthy donors and cancer patients. The method was immunoSEQ multiplex PCR; TCRdb's version includes in-frame clones alone and lacks a portion of them. The sample holds 190,000 or so clones, approximately 95% seen once. The material sequenced was blood. The receptors shown here come from a man between 18 and 35 years old in good health.

CDR3 nucleotides: TGCGCCAGCAGCCAACAGGGGGCTGGTGGCCAAGAGACCCAGTACTTC. Its translation: CASSQQGAGGQETQYF. The V gene is TRBV4-1, the J gene TRBJ2-5; TRBD1 matches at 8 bases. With V trimmed by 2 bases and J by 1 base, 6 bases remained unmatched. CDR1 is MGHRA, CDR2 YSYEKL, per germline. The CDR3 has 16 residues.

The CDR3 loop reads CASSHTYSVLSHSNQPQHF. The CDR3 nucleotides read TGCGCCAGCAGTCATACCTACAGCGTTCTAAGCCATAGCAATCAGCCCCAGCATTTT. The chain links TRBV23-1 to TRBJ1-5; no definite D call. TRBV23-1 is an open reading frame whose function is uncertain. This CDR3 contains 19 residues. V was cut by 3 bases and J by 0 bases, with 21 bases left in between.

The chain is built from TRBV4-2 and TRBJ2-1; D uncertain. V was clipped by 8 bases and J by 2 bases, with 10 bases between them. This CDR3 region has 13 residues. Per germline, CDR1 LGHNA and CDR2 YNFKEQ. The CDR3 DNA follows: TGTGCCAGCTCCGAGAGGACCTACAATGAGCAGTTCTTC. Translating it yields CASSERTYNEQFF.

The chain is built from TRBV7-8 and TRBJ1-1; D is undetermined. The CDR3 consists of 14 residues. CDR1 and CDR2 from the germline V gene are SGHVS and FQNEAQ. Trimming pared 6 bases from V and 5 bases from J, leaving 16 bases between. In DNA, the CDR3 is TGTGCCAGCAGGTCACGTGGAGACGGGACTGAAGCTTTCTTT. This gives the protein CASRSRGDGTEAFF.

The gene calls are TRBV6-6 and TRBJ1-2; D not resolved. The germline V and J ends were trimmed by 0 bases and 7 bases, with 15 bases remaining between them. The germline CDR1 and CDR2 sequences are MNHNY and SVGAGI (reference sequence). The CDR3 extends over 15 amino acids. The CDR3 DNA sequence: TGTGCCAGCAGTTACTCGACGGCAGGTCATCGTGGCTACACCTTC. It encodes CASSYSTAGHRGYTF.

CDR3 region: CASSLASGAAGDTQYF. CDR3 sequence (DNA): TGCGCCAGCAGCTTGGCTAGCGGGGCGGCTGGGGATACGCAGTATTTT. The V call is TRBV5-1, the J call TRBJ2-3; TRBD2 matches 9 bases. The CDR3 is 16 residues long. Trimming at V came to 0 bases and at J to 6 bases, leaving 8 bases not matched to a gene. Germline V gene lookup returns CDR1 SGHRS and CDR2 YFSETQ.

V gene TRBV11-2 combines with J gene TRBJ2-5; no clear D. Trimming left V 5 bases short and J 5 bases short, with 12 bases between. Germline V gives CDR1 SGHAT, CDR2 FQNNGV. This CDR3 has 13 amino acids. The CDR3 nucleotides are TGTGCCAGCAGCAGAAGACCCACGGAGACCCAGTACTTC. Protein sequence: CASSRRPTETQYF.

CDR3 in amino acids: CASSYSNQANTEAFF. CDR3 in DNA: TGTGCCAGCAGTTACTCAAACCAGGCGAACACTGAAGCTTTCTTT. The chain recombines TRBV6-6 with TRBJ1-1, with D unclear. The germline V gene encodes CDR1 MNHNY and CDR2 SVGAGI (reference sequence). Trimming stripped 0 bases from V and 1 base from J, with 9 bases between. The CDR3 runs 15 residues.

The chain is built from TRBV19 and TRBJ1-3; a possible D gene is TRBD1 (5 bases). The CDR3 has 15 amino acids. Germline CDR1 is LNHDA and CDR2 is SQIVND (reference sequence). Deletions cut 9 bases from V and 0 bases from J, with 15 bases between. Here the CDR3 reads CASQGNGGSGNTIYF. Written as DNA, the CDR3 is TGTGCCAGCCAGGGCAATGGGGGCTCTGGAAACACCATATATTTT.

The genes are TRBV6-5 and TRBJ1-6; D not resolved. Trimming left V 0 bases short and J 8 bases short, with 14 bases between. The CDR3 loop spans 16 amino acids. The germline gives CDR1 MNHEY, CDR2 SVGAGI. For the CDR3, the DNA is TGTGCCAGCAGTTACTCGAAAACCGGGTCCGATTCACCCCTCCACTTT. It is translated as CASSYSKTGSDSPLHF.

The chain is built from TRBV11-2 and TRBJ1-1; D possibly corresponds to TRBD1 (5 bases). V was shortened by 2 bases and J by 6 bases, with 13 bases between the two germline ends. The CDR3 is 14 amino acids. Germline CDR1 is SGHAT and CDR2 is FQNNGV. CDR3 sequence reads: CASSLLLGAPEAFF. In nucleotides, the CDR3 is TGTGCCAGCAGCTTACTCTTAGGGGCACCTGAAGCTTTCTTT.

The V gene is TRBV3-1 (or the pseudogene TRBV3-2), the J gene TRBJ1-5, with no clear D. The CDR3 has 15 residues. V was trimmed by 1 base and J by 4 bases, leaving 11 bases between them. The V gene's germline CDR1 is LGHDT and CDR2 YNNKEL (reference sequence). The CDR3 sequence is CASSQGLWGNQPQHF. CDR3 bases: TGTGCCAGCAGCCAAGGTCTCTGGGGAAATCAGCCCCAGCATTTT.

This CDR3 reads CASSRGTTSKEQFF. CDR3 in DNA: TGTGCCAGTAGTAGAGGGACTACCTCAAAGGAGCAGTTCTTC. The chain uses TRBV19 and TRBJ2-1; TRBD2 aligns across 7 bases. CDR3 length: 14 amino acids. CDR1 and CDR2 from the germline V gene are LNHDA and SQIVND (reference sequence). J was trimmed by 10 bases and V by 4 bases; bases with no gene match: 10.

The V and J genes are TRBV27 and TRBJ1-5; 12 bases fit TRBD1. This CDR3 region has 15 residues. V dropped 5 bases and J dropped 6; count of bases not matched to a gene: 5. CDR1 and CDR2 (germline): MNHEY, SMNVEV (reference sequence). For the CDR3, the DNA is TGTGCCAGCAGTGGGACAGGGGGCAGTATTCAGCCCCAGCATTTT. It codes for CASSGTGGSIQPQHF.

The chain uses TRBV4-1 and TRBJ2-1, with 9 bases identical to TRBD1. Germline V gene lookup returns CDR1 MGHRA and CDR2 YSYEKL. CDR3 size: 14 residues. Trimming removed 3 bases from V and 7 bases from J; junction bases left unmatched: 4. The CDR3 loop reads CASSQGTGRNEQFF. The CDR3 nucleotides are TGCGCCAGCAGCCAGGGGACAGGGCGAAATGAGCAGTTCTTC.

The chain couples TRBV19 to TRBJ2-5; TRBD2 matches 9 bases. CDR3 length: 17 amino acids. Germline assignment: CDR1 LNHDA and CDR2 SQIVND (reference sequence). J was trimmed by 5 bases and V by 4 bases; bases with no gene match: 14. Here the CDR3 reads CASSTITGTSNRETQYF. CDR3 DNA: TGTGCCAGTAGTACCATAACCGGGACTAGCAACCGGGAGACCCAGTACTTC.

The rearrangement joins TRBV28 to TRBJ2-7, with 8 bases that match TRBD1. Per germline, CDR1 MDHEN and CDR2 SYDVKM. This CDR3 region has 14 residues. Trimming took 6 bases from V and 2 from J; bases not matched to a gene: 6. As DNA, the CDR3 is TGTGCCAGCAGACCCGGGACAGGCCCCTACGAGCAGTACTTC. Its translation: CASRPGTGPYEQYF.

This chain connects TRBV10-2 to TRBJ2-7; 9 bases fit TRBD1. Germline V gene data show CDR1 as WSHSY and CDR2 as SAAADI. V trimming: 6 bases; J trimming: 3 bases; junction bases outside the gene matches: 6. The length of the CDR3 is 14 residues. This chain's CDR3 is CASRNGTGLYEQYF. The CDR3 DNA reads as TGCGCCAGCAGGAACGGGACAGGGCTCTACGAGCAGTACTTC.

J is TRBJ2-1 and V is TRBV19; D perhaps matches TRBD2 (6 bases). CDR1 is LNHDA, CDR2 SQIVND, per germline (reference sequence). This CDR3 contains 14 residues. V lost 7 bases to trimming and J lost 8 bases, with 18 bases between them. The CDR3 coding sequence is TGTGCCAGTATGGAGGGGTCTAAAGGGGATGAGCAGTTCTTC. Translated, it gives CASMEGSKGDEQFF.

The V and J genes are TRBV7-8 and TRBJ2-7; TRBD1 aligns across 9 bases. This CDR3 has 16 amino acids. The V gene end was trimmed by 4 bases and the J gene end by 2 bases; junction bases not matched to a gene: 9. Germline values: CDR1 SGHVS, CDR2 FQNEAQ. CDR3 DNA sequence: TGTGCCAGCAGCTACCCCCGGGACAGGGTAACCTACGAGCAGTACTTC. Residues: CASSYPRDRVTYEQYF.

The chain has TRBV18 and TRBJ1-4; D remains ambiguous. Germline loops: CDR1 KGHSH, CDR2 LQKENI. Trimming pared 2 bases from V and 8 bases from J, leaving 6 bases between. The CDR3 is 12 amino acids. CDR3 sequence (DNA): TGTGCCAGCTCACCATCTGGAGAAAAACTGTTTTTT. It is translated as CASSPSGEKLFF.

The chain carries TRBV19 and TRBJ1-2; weak D call: TRBD1 (5 bases). CDR1 and CDR2 (germline): LNHDA, SQIVND (reference sequence). The germline V and J ends were trimmed by 6 bases and 4 bases, with 27 bases remaining between them. This CDR3 region has 18 residues. CDR3 nucleotides: TGTGCCAGTAGCCCCCAGGGCCACCAAACCAGCCGGGGCTATGGCTACACCTTC. Translating it yields CASSPQGHQTSRGYGYTF.

DNA for the CDR3: TGTGCCACGCGGGGACAGTACGGAGGCGAGCAGTACTTC. Translated, it gives CATRGQYGGEQYF. The rearrangement links TRBV27 to TRBJ2-7, with D maybe TRBD1 (7 bases). This CDR3 comprises 13 residues. Germline V gives CDR1 MNHEY, CDR2 SMNVEV (reference sequence). V was trimmed by 10 bases and J by 6 bases, leaving 19 bases between them.

This rearrangement joins TRBV19 to TRBJ1-1, with a weak D call TRBD1 (5 bases). The CDR3 is 15 residues long. Per the germline V gene, CDR1 is LNHDA and CDR2 is SQIVND (reference sequence). V lost 9 bases and J 1 base, leaving 18 bases between the germline ends. CDR3 protein: CASNSRQRKNTEAFF. The DNA of the CDR3 is TGTGCCAGCAACTCCCGACAGAGAAAGAACACTGAAGCTTTCTTT.

The V call is TRBV25-1, the J call TRBJ1-1, with 9 bases matching TRBD1. The V segment lost 6 bases and the J segment 11 bases; nucleotides outside the gene matches: 10. Germline CDR1 is MGHDK and CDR2 is SYGVNS. The CDR3 runs to 13 residues. Here the CDR3 reads CASRGQGPRGAFF. CDR3 DNA: TGTGCCAGCAGGGGACAGGGTCCACGGGGGGCTTTCTTT.